A selection of T cell receptor beta chains follows, all from one sample in a study of cytomegalovirus exposure and HLA in healthy donors. Clones were read by immunoSEQ multiplex PCR, and TCRdb kept only the in-frame ones, dropping some. This table has approximately 250,000 clones, roughly 85% appearing once. The sample consisted of PBMCs. Receptors were obtained from a girl between 2 and 10 years old in good health and CMV-seronegative. CDR3s include the opening cysteine and the closing phenylalanine or tryptophan. The order of the fields is CDR3 length, J gene, D gene, V gene, clone size, CDR3 protein, CDR3 DNA. The D gene is left open where the match is weak. Size tells how often a clone was seen (once, few, many) or the class of an expanded clone, and some rows leave it out.

CDR3 length: 16
J gene: TRBJ2-3
D gene: TRBD2
V gene: TRBV15
clone size: once
CDR3 protein: CATSRDRGLASDTQYF
CDR3 DNA: TGTGCCACCAGCAGAGATCGGGGACTAGCCTCAGATACGCAGTATTTT

CDR3 length: 15
J gene: TRBJ2-7
D gene: TRBD1
V gene: TRBV9
clone size: NA
CDR3 protein: CASSVGGTGNYEQYF
CDR3 DNA: TGTGCCAGCAGCGTTGGGGGGACAGGGAATTACGAGCAGTACTTC

CDR3 length: 15
J gene: TRBJ1-2
D gene: TRBD1
V gene: TRBV6-5
clone size: NA
CDR3 protein: CASSYDRGGWYGYTF
CDR3 DNA: TGTGCCAGCAGTTACGACAGGGGGGGTTGGTATGGCTACACCTTC

CDR3 length: 15
J gene: TRBJ2-3
D gene: TRBD1
V gene: TRBV4-2
clone size: NA
CDR3 protein: CASSQDPQGDDTQYF
CDR3 DNA: TGTGCCAGCAGCCAAGATCCACAGGGGGACGATACGCAGTATTTT

CDR3 length: 14
J gene: TRBJ2-7
D gene: NA
V gene: TRBV30
clone size: NA
CDR3 protein: CAWGGRVPEYEQYF
CDR3 DNA: TGTGCCTGGGGGGGGAGAGTTCCTGAGTACGAGCAGTACTTC

CDR3 length: 15
J gene: TRBJ2-3
D gene: NA
V gene: TRBV7-3
clone size: few
CDR3 protein: CASSLGPTRVDTQYF
CDR3 DNA: TGTGCCAGCAGCTTAGGACCCACTAGGGTGGATACGCAGTATTTT

CDR3 length: 16
J gene: TRBJ2-2
D gene: NA
V gene: TRBV5-1
clone size: NA
CDR3 protein: CASSLEAGLNTGELFF
CDR3 DNA: TGCGCCAGCAGCTTGGAAGCAGGCCTGAACACCGGGGAGCTGTTTTTT

CDR3 length: 14
J gene: TRBJ2-5
D gene: NA
V gene: TRBV6-5
clone size: NA
CDR3 protein: CASSYSAGSRVQYF
CDR3 DNA: TGTGCCAGCAGTTACTCGGCGGGGTCAAGAGTCCAGTACTTC

CDR3 length: 15
J gene: TRBJ2-5
D gene: NA
V gene: TRBV7-3
clone size: NA
CDR3 protein: CASSLAGSPGETQYF
CDR3 DNA: TGTGCCAGCAGCTTAGCGGGGAGTCCGGGAGAGACCCAGTACTTC

CDR3 length: 16
J gene: TRBJ2-7
D gene: TRBD1
V gene: TRBV7-9
clone size: NA
CDR3 protein: CASSVLDPGQGFEQYF
CDR3 DNA: TGTGCCAGCAGCGTATTGGACCCGGGACAGGGGTTCGAGCAGTACTTC

CDR3 length: 14
J gene: TRBJ1-4
D gene: TRBD1
V gene: TRBV5-1
clone size: NA
CDR3 protein: CASSLGTGAEKLFF
CDR3 DNA: TGCGCCAGCAGCTTGGGGACAGGGGCCGAAAAACTGTTTTTT

CDR3 length: 16
J gene: TRBJ1-6
D gene: TRBD1
V gene: TRBV9
clone size: NA
CDR3 protein: CASSVSGTGGYSPLHF
CDR3 DNA: TGTGCCAGCAGCGTCTCCGGGACAGGGGGGTATTCACCCCTCCACTTT

CDR3 length: 13
J gene: TRBJ1-1
D gene: NA
V gene: TRBV19
clone size: NA
CDR3 protein: CASTVDRNTEAFF
CDR3 DNA: TGTGCCAGTACCGTGGACAGGAACACTGAAGCTTTCTTT

CDR3 length: 18
J gene: TRBJ2-3
D gene: NA
V gene: TRBV5-1
clone size: few
CDR3 protein: CASSPRGTAPLVTDTQYF
CDR3 DNA: TGCGCCAGCAGCCCTAGGGGGACCGCCCCTCTGGTGACAGATACGCAGTATTTT

CDR3 length: 15
J gene: TRBJ2-7
D gene: TRBD2
V gene: TRBV9
clone size: NA
CDR3 protein: CASSVGSSGSYEQYF
CDR3 DNA: TGTGCCAGCAGCGTAGGTTCTAGCGGCTCCTACGAGCAGTACTTC

CDR3 length: 16
J gene: TRBJ2-1
D gene: TRBD2
V gene: TRBV7-9
clone size: NA
CDR3 protein: CASSLEGLAFPVEQFF
CDR3 DNA: TGTGCCAGCAGCTTAGAGGGACTAGCATTTCCAGTTGAGCAGTTCTTC

CDR3 length: 16
J gene: TRBJ2-1
D gene: TRBD2
V gene: TRBV7-8
clone size: NA
CDR3 protein: CASSTRTSGRGNEQFF
CDR3 DNA: TGTGCCAGCAGCACGCGGACTAGCGGGAGAGGGAATGAGCAGTTCTTC

CDR3 length: 19
J gene: TRBJ2-1
D gene: NA
V gene: TRBV1
clone size: NA
CDR3 protein: CTSSQESAGAPRTYNEQFF
CDR3 DNA: TGCACCAGCAGCCAAGAGTCAGCGGGGGCCCCCCGGACGTACAATGAGCAGTTCTTC

CDR3 length: 12
J gene: TRBJ1-5
D gene: TRBD1
V gene: TRBV10-3
clone size: NA
CDR3 protein: CAIRDDRGPQHF
CDR3 DNA: TGTGCCATCAGGGATGACAGGGGGCCCCAGCATTTT

CDR3 length: 15
J gene: TRBJ1-4
D gene: NA
V gene: TRBV19
clone size: NA
CDR3 protein: CATQGIEVGNEKLFF
CDR3 DNA: TGTGCCACCCAGGGGATTGAGGTCGGTAATGAAAAACTGTTTTTT

CDR3 length: 13
J gene: TRBJ2-7
D gene: NA
V gene: TRBV4-2
clone size: NA
CDR3 protein: CASSQDRWHEQYF
CDR3 DNA: TGTGCCAGCAGCCAAGACAGGTGGCACGAGCAGTACTTC

CDR3 length: 15
J gene: TRBJ1-3
D gene: TRBD1
V gene: TRBV2
clone size: NA
CDR3 protein: CASTPWDRSGNTIYF
CDR3 DNA: TGTGCCAGCACCCCTTGGGACAGGTCTGGAAACACCATATATTTT